The clone carrying this T cell receptor (beta chain) occurred a few times. The antigen is unknown. Researchers tagged individual cDNA molecules with unique molecular identifiers. TCRdb itself ran the 5' RACE reads through MiXCR, one entry per CDR3 protein. The sample yields roughly 50,000 distinct CDR3 sequences, around 8% seen once. This record belongs to a study of early T cells in non-severe SARS-CoV-2 infection. On the study more broadly: It was bulk RNA from unsorted whole blood that was sequenced, and the chains were unpaired. Study outcomes and limitations: Private and CD4 specificities were missed by VDJdb matching, skewed to anti-spike CD8.

Trimming shortened V by 3 bases and J by 3 bases, and 18 bases separated the two germline ends. CDR3 length: 15 residues. CDR1 and CDR2 from the germline V gene are DFQATT and SNEGSKA (reference sequence). The genes are TRBV20-1 and TRBJ2-7; D may match TRBD1 or TRBD2 (5 bases each). The TCR sequence derives from an adult who was a healthcare worker with PCR-confirmed SARS-CoV-2 infection or an uninfected control (not recorded which). Sequenced here: whole blood, sampled at baseline. For the CDR3, the DNA is TGCAGTGCTAGCGGGGCGGGCCGGGATCTCTACGAGCAGTACTTC. Translated, it gives CSASGAGRDLYEQYF.